A single sample gave rise to the 15 T cell receptor beta chains below, sequenced in a study of monozygotic twins with cystic fibrosis. Profiling relied on immunoSEQ multiplex PCR, and the TCRdb table lists in-frame clones only, not all of them. The table includes 25,000 to 40,000 clones, nearly 98% detected once. Source material: blood. The source of these receptors is a girl aged 2-10 years with cystic fibrosis.

The rearrangement links TRBV5-6 to TRBJ1-2; 7 nucleotides agree with TRBD1. In germline, CDR1 is SGHDT, CDR2 YYEEEE. V gave up 4 bases and J gave up 3 bases; unmatched junction bases: 0. The CDR3 length is 12 residues. CDR3 loop: CASSQGDYGYTF. CDR3 DNA: TGTGCCAGCAGCCAGGGGGACTATGGCTACACCTTC.

The chain joins TRBV19 to TRBJ1-4; the D is unclear. V lost 6 bases and J 4 bases, leaving 9 bases between the germline ends. Germline CDR1 is LNHDA and CDR2 is SQIVND (reference sequence). The CDR3 runs 13 residues. In DNA form, the CDR3 reads TGTGCCAGTAGGGTGTCTGTTAATGAAAAACTGTTTTTT. Residues: CASRVSVNEKLFF.

V is TRBV27 and J is TRBJ2-1; 11 bases map to TRBD2. The V gene's germline CDR1 is MNHEY and CDR2 SMNVEV (reference sequence). This CDR3 is 17 amino acids long. The V gene end was trimmed by 8 bases and the J gene end by 0 bases; junction bases not matched to a gene: 9. The CDR3 nucleotides are TGTGCCAGCTCAACCGGGACTAGCGGCTACTCCTACAATGAGCAGTTCTTC. The encoded protein is CASSTGTSGYSYNEQFF.

The chain has TRBV5-1 and TRBJ1-1; a possible D gene is TRBD1 (5 bases). The CDR3 is 14 amino acids. Per the germline V gene, CDR1 is SGHRS and CDR2 is YFSETQ. Trimming stripped 2 bases from V and 4 bases from J, with 12 bases between. In DNA, the CDR3 is TGCGCCAGCAGCTTAAGTACGGGGACCACTGAAGCTTTCTTT. This sequence encodes CASSLSTGTTEAFF.

The V and J genes are TRBV27 and TRBJ2-1; 9 bases fit TRBD2. V lost 6 bases to trimming and J lost 5 bases; unmatched junction nucleotides: 5. The CDR3 sequence is 14 residues long. Germline V gene sequence: CDR1 MNHEY, CDR2 SMNVEV (reference sequence). CDR3 region: CASRLAGINNEQFF. CDR3 coding DNA: TGTGCCAGCAGACTAGCGGGCATAAACAATGAGCAGTTCTTC.

This chain joins TRBV5-8 and TRBJ1-5; D might be TRBD1 (5 bases). The CDR3 consists of 14 residues. The germline V gene encodes CDR1 SGHTS and CDR2 YDEGEE. The germline V and J ends were trimmed by 1 base and 3 bases, with 8 bases remaining between them. The DNA of the CDR3 is TGTGCCAGCAGCTTGCAGGGTGTCAATCAGCCCCAGCATTTT. Translating gives CASSLQGVNQPQHF.

The chain couples TRBV4-1 to TRBJ1-2, with 9 bases that match TRBD1. Losses at the gene ends were 3 bases for V and 7 bases for J; bases not matched to a gene: 9. The germline CDR1 and CDR2 sequences are MGHRA and YSYEKL. CDR3 length: 15 residues. The chain's CDR3 is CASSQALQGAAGYTF. In DNA, the CDR3 is TGCGCCAGCAGCCAGGCCTTACAGGGGGCTGCTGGCTACACCTTC.

V and J are TRBV7-9 and TRBJ2-7; tentatively, D is TRBD2 (6 bases). Between the trimmed V and J ends, which lost 4 bases and 5 bases, there was a span of 15 bases. The length of the CDR3 is 14 residues. Germline V gene data show CDR1 as SEHNR and CDR2 as FQNEAQ (reference sequence). CDR3 in amino acids: CASSSIAVRDEQYF. The CDR3 DNA reads as TGTGCCAGCAGCTCCATAGCGGTCCGGGACGAGCAGTACTTC.

V and J are TRBV19 and TRBJ1-1; D is unresolved. The CDR3 has 15 amino acids. V was shortened by 0 bases and J by 1 base, with 9 bases between the two germline ends. CDR1 is LNHDA and CDR2 is SQIVND in the germline V gene (reference sequence). CDR3 loop: CASSIEIQRNTEAFF. CDR3 nucleotide sequence: TGTGCCAGTAGTATAGAAATACAGAGGAACACTGAAGCTTTCTTT.

The chain joins TRBV7-2 to TRBJ2-7; D unresolved. Looked up from germline, CDR1 is SGHTA and CDR2 is FQGNSA. This CDR3 contains 16 residues. V lost 1 base and J lost 0, with 13 bases in between. This CDR3 reads CASSLDGITSSYEQYF. In DNA form, the CDR3 reads TGTGCCAGCAGCTTAGATGGGATCACAAGCTCCTACGAGCAGTACTTC.

This chain connects TRBV30 to TRBJ2-3; a possible D gene is TRBD2 (5 bases). Trimming took 5 bases from V and 2 from J, leaving 11 bases between them. Germline V gene lookup returns CDR1 GTSNPN and CDR2 SVGIG (reference sequence). This CDR3 has 13 amino acids. CDR3 in amino acids: CAWAERPTDTQYF. CDR3 DNA: TGTGCCTGGGCCGAGCGGCCCACAGATACGCAGTATTTT.

CDR3 amino acids: CASSLGTGGGNEQFF. The DNA of the CDR3 is TGTGCCAGCAGTTTGGGGACAGGGGGAGGAAATGAGCAGTTCTTC. This sequence joins TRBV27 and TRBJ2-1; 11 nucleotides match TRBD1. Germline CDR1 MNHEY, CDR2 SMNVEV (reference sequence). V shed 3 bases and J 7 bases; nucleotides not matched to a gene: 5. The CDR3 has 15 amino acids.

This rearrangement joins TRBV2 to TRBJ2-5; D may correspond to TRBD1 or TRBD2 (5 bases each). CDR1 is SNHLY, CDR2 FYNNEI, per germline. Trimming removed 4 bases at V and 3 bases at J, with 15 bases between. The CDR3 spans 15 residues. The CDR3, as DNA: TGTGCCAGCAGTGGTCAGGGCTCCGGGGAAGAGACCCAGTACTTC. This sequence encodes CASSGQGSGEETQYF.

The chain links TRBV29-1 to TRBJ1-1; tentative D call: TRBD1 (5 bases). Germline V gives CDR1 SQVTM, CDR2 ANQGSEA. The V end lost 8 bases, the J end lost 5 bases, and 15 bases lay between the germline ends. This CDR3 comprises 12 residues. DNA of the CDR3: TGCAGCCCGCATCGGGGGGGAACTGAAGCTTTCTTT. Amino acids: CSPHRGGTEAFF.

The chain carries TRBV7-6 and TRBJ1-1, with TRBD1 matching 8 bases. V was clipped by 5 bases and J by 3 bases; unmatched bases: 5. Germline V gene sequence: CDR1 SGHVS, CDR2 FNYEAQ. The CDR3 runs 14 residues. The CDR3 is CASSPGGLDTEAFF. The CDR3 DNA reads as TGTGCCAGCAGCCCAGGGGGCCTTGACACTGAAGCTTTCTTT.